These 24 T cell receptor beta chains were sequenced from one sample in a study of cytomegalovirus exposure and HLA in healthy donors. 60 Vbeta and 13 Jbeta primers were used in PCR. The method was immunoSEQ multiplex PCR; TCRdb's version includes in-frame clones alone and lacks a portion of them. The sample shows under 200,000 clones, roughly 77% of them seen only once. Sequencing was done on a sample of PBMCs. The receptors were gathered from a male donor in good health and CMV-seronegative.

CDR3 in amino acids: CASSPGPGEKLFF. As DNA, the CDR3 is TGTGCCAGCAGCCCCGGTCCGGGTGAAAAACTGTTTTTT. This rearrangement joins TRBV7-8 to TRBJ1-4; D uncertain. The CDR3 extends over 13 amino acids. Germline CDR1 reads SGHVS; CDR2 reads FQNEAQ. Trimming shortened V by 5 bases and J by 7 bases, and 11 bases separated the two germline ends.

The chain employs TRBV6-6 and TRBJ2-6; D unclear. Germline V CDR1 and CDR2: MNHNY, SVGAGI (reference sequence). Trimming removed 2 bases from V and 1 base from J, with 9 bases in between. The CDR3 runs to 16 residues. CDR3 sequence: CASSYTGSSGANVLTF. CDR3 coding DNA: TGTGCCAGCAGTTACACGGGTTCTTCTGGGGCCAACGTCCTGACTTTC.

V usage is TRBV29-1 and J usage is TRBJ2-2, with 14 bases that match TRBD2. Germline values: CDR1 SQVTM, CDR2 ANQGSEA. V shed 4 bases, J shed 6 bases, and the junction held 4 bases outside the gene matches. CDR3 length equals 15 residues. The CDR3 protein is CSVGGLAGAAGELFF. CDR3 nucleotide sequence: TGCAGCGTTGGGGGACTAGCGGGGGCCGCCGGGGAGCTGTTTTTT.

V and J are TRBV28 and TRBJ2-7; 9 bases are a match to TRBD1. V shed 1 base and J 4 bases; nucleotides not matched to a gene: 23. In germline, CDR1 is MDHEN, CDR2 SYDVKM. The CDR3 runs to 21 residues. CDR3 sequence reads: CASSLYPYRGRTQEYKYEQYF. In nucleotides, the CDR3 is TGTGCCAGCAGTTTATACCCCTACAGGGGGCGAACCCAAGAATACAAATACGAGCAGTACTTC. The full variable domain, its missing parts supplied by reference TRBV28 and TRBJ2-7, is DVKVTQSSRYLVKRTGEKVFLECVQDMDHENMFWYRQDPGLGLRLIYFSYDVKMKEKGDIPEGYSVSREKKERFSLILESASTNQTSMYLCASSLYPYRGRTQEYKYEQYFGPGTRLTVT.

The J gene is TRBJ2-3, the V gene TRBV10-3, with 9 positions matching TRBD1. This CDR3 is 15 amino acids long. J lost 2 bases, V lost 6 bases, and 6 bases had no gene match. The germline CDR1 and CDR2 sequences are ENHRY and SYGVKD. The CDR3 protein is CAIRRTGANTDTQYF. The DNA for the CDR3 is TGTGCCATCAGGCGGACAGGGGCGAACACAGATACGCAGTATTTT.

The V and J genes are TRBV7-6 and TRBJ1-2; 7 bases align to TRBD1. CDR3 length equals 14 residues. After removal of 7 bases from V and 3 bases from J, the junction contained 8 bases not matched to a gene. Germline values: CDR1 SGHVS, CDR2 FNYEAQ. This CDR3 is CASNQGVGDYGYTF. CDR3 sequence (DNA): TGTGCCAGCAACCAGGGGGTCGGGGACTATGGCTACACCTTC.

This chain uses TRBV5-1 with TRBJ2-5; TRBD1 matches 9 bases. The CDR3 has 14 amino acids. From germline, CDR1 is SGHRS and CDR2 YFSETQ. J was trimmed by 4 bases and V by 3 bases; bases with no gene match: 4. The CDR3 loop reads CASSYGTGLETQYF. CDR3 bases: TGCGCCAGCAGCTACGGGACAGGGTTAGAGACCCAGTACTTC.

The rearrangement uses TRBV5-1 and TRBJ2-5; D may be TRBD2 (5 bases). Germline loops: CDR1 SGHRS, CDR2 YFSETQ. This CDR3 spans 13 amino acids. Trimming took 0 bases from V and 7 from J, leaving 10 bases between them. CDR3 protein: CASSLVGAGTQYF. The CDR3 nucleotides are TGCGCCAGCAGCTTGGTGGGCGCGGGGACCCAGTACTTC.

V is TRBV19 and J is TRBJ1-1, with 10 bases that match TRBD1. The V and J ends lost 7 bases and 5 bases, in that order; junction bases with no gene match: 10. CDR3 length: 15 residues. From germline, CDR1 is LNHDA and CDR2 SQIVND (reference sequence). CDR3 sequence: CASTPTGGGETEAFF. As DNA, the CDR3 is TGTGCCAGTACCCCGACAGGGGGCGGGGAAACTGAAGCTTTCTTT.

The chain couples TRBV9 to TRBJ1-2, with a possible D match to TRBD1 (5 bases). V gave up 4 bases and J gave up 4 bases, with 11 bases separating them. Germline V gives CDR1 SGDLS, CDR2 YYNGEE. The CDR3 spans 13 residues. CDR3 DNA sequence: TGTGCCAGCAGCCCCCAGGGAGGCTATGGCTACACCTTC. As protein: CASSPQGGYGYTF.

The chain has TRBV12-2 and TRBJ1-4; TRBD1 reflects the table's D call only, with no check against the DNA. TRBV12-2 is a listed pseudogene. This CDR3 spans 19 amino acids. CDR3 sequence: CASRPPGTGGFSRDEKLFF. The CDR3 region has the DNA TGTGCAAGTCGCCCGCCCGGGACAGGGGGATTCAGTAGAGATGAAAAACTGTTTTTT.

The DNA of the CDR3 is TGTGCCAGCCGCGTAGTAGACAGCCTCAATCAGCCCCAGCATTTT. Protein sequence: CASRVVDSLNQPQHF. The chain employs TRBV2 and TRBJ1-5; D possibly corresponds to TRBD1 (5 bases). The CDR3 sequence is 15 residues long. Germline V gene data show CDR1 as SNHLY and CDR2 as FYNNEI. V lost 8 bases to trimming and J lost 3 bases, with 17 bases between them.

The V gene is TRBV28, the J gene TRBJ1-2, with D unclear. The CDR3 has 13 residues. Germline loops: CDR1 MDHEN, CDR2 SYDVKM. With 3 bases removed from V and 6 bases from J, the gap between germline ends came to 11 bases. CDR3 nucleotide sequence: TGTGCCAGCAGTTTTGCCGGGGTAGATGGCTACACCTTC. Its protein product is CASSFAGVDGYTF.

This chain links TRBV25-1 with TRBJ2-7; possibly TRBD1 for D (7 bases). The V end lost 3 bases, the J end lost 0 bases, and 9 bases lay between the germline ends. The CDR3 contains 14 residues. The V gene's germline CDR1 is MGHDK and CDR2 SYGVNS. As DNA, the CDR3 is TGTGCCAGCAGTGAGGAGGGGGCCTCCTACGAGCAGTACTTC. Protein: CASSEEGASYEQYF.

This clone is a singleton in its sample. V gene TRBV19 combines with J gene TRBJ1-2; perhaps TRBD1 as D (5 bases). V shed 7 bases and J shed 12 bases, with 24 bases lying between them. This CDR3 has 14 residues. CDR1 and CDR2 (germline): LNHDA, SQIVND (reference sequence). CDR3 amino acids: CASKDDRGRRGNTF. Here the CDR3 DNA reads TGTGCCAGTAAGGACGACAGAGGAAGGAGGGGAAACACCTTC.

The chain uses TRBV11-2 and TRBJ2-2; maybe TRBD2 (7 bases). V was shortened by 2 bases and J by 0 bases, with 16 bases between the two germline ends. This CDR3 has 18 amino acids. Germline CDR1 is SGHAT and CDR2 is FQNNGV. The CDR3: CASSLLGGLIANTGELFF. In nucleotides, the CDR3 is TGTGCCAGCAGCTTATTGGGGGGGCTCATCGCGAACACCGGGGAGCTGTTTTTT.

The chain combines TRBV19 with TRBJ2-7, with 7 bases fitting TRBD2. Germline V gene sequence: CDR1 LNHDA, CDR2 SQIVND (reference sequence). Losses at the gene ends were 4 bases for V and 0 bases for J; bases not matched to a gene: 0. The CDR3 runs to 13 residues. Written as DNA, the CDR3 is TGTGCCAGTAGTAGCGGGGGCTCCTACGAGCAGTACTTC. This translates into CASSSGGSYEQYF.

The chain carries TRBV7-2 and TRBJ1-1, with D possibly TRBD1 on 5 matching bases. The V gene's germline CDR1 is SGHTA and CDR2 FQGNSA. The germline V and J ends were trimmed by 5 bases and 1 base, with 11 bases remaining between them. The CDR3 contains 14 residues. The chain's CDR3 is CASSVRQTNTEAFF. The CDR3 bases are TGTGCCAGCAGCGTCCGACAGACGAACACTGAAGCTTTCTTT.

The chain has TRBV20-1 and TRBJ1-2; 7 bases match TRBD1. The V and J ends lost 6 bases and 8 bases, in that order; junction bases with no gene match: 6. Germline-derived CDR1 and CDR2 are DFQATT and SNEGSKA (reference sequence). The CDR3 has 11 amino acids. The CDR3 reads CSAPRGRGYTF. CDR3 in DNA: TGCAGTGCCCCTAGGGGGCGAGGCTACACCTTC.

The V gene is TRBV2, the J gene TRBJ2-4; D is unclear. V was clipped by 4 bases and J by 4 bases, with 11 bases between them. Germline CDR1 and CDR2: SNHLY and FYNNEI. CDR3 length: 14 residues. This CDR3 is CASSALPEKNIQYF. The CDR3, as DNA: TGTGCCAGCAGTGCTCTCCCAGAAAAAAACATTCAGTACTTC.

This clone was seen only a few times. The V gene is TRBV19, the J gene TRBJ2-1, with D possibly being TRBD1 (6 bases). Germline V gene lookup returns CDR1 LNHDA and CDR2 SQIVND (reference sequence). The ends were cut back, 5 bases at V and 3 bases at J, with 17 bases in the middle. The CDR3 loop spans 16 amino acids. CDR3 bases: TGTGCCAGTAGTGTCTGGGGGCAGTTCCTCTACAATGAGCAGTTCTTC. Protein: CASSVWGQFLYNEQFF.

The genes are TRBV11-2 and TRBJ1-1; a weak D match, TRBD1 (5 bases). Trimming took off 1 base at V and 6 bases at J, with 15 bases between the two ends. Germline lookup yields CDR1 SGHAT and CDR2 FQNNGV. This CDR3 has 15 residues. CDR3 amino acids: CASSLGGGRFAEAFF. CDR3 nucleotide sequence: TGTGCCAGCAGCTTAGGGGGGGGGAGATTCGCTGAAGCTTTCTTT.

The gene calls are TRBV30 and TRBJ2-3; D is unresolved. The V end was cut by 3 bases, the J end by 4 bases, with 14 bases between. Germline lookup yields CDR1 GTSNPN and CDR2 SVGIG (reference sequence). CDR3 size: 14 residues. The CDR3 here is CAWSQLALSDTQYF. CDR3 coding DNA: TGTGCCTGGAGCCAGTTAGCCCTCTCAGATACGCAGTATTTT.

CDR3 coding DNA: TGCAGCGTTTCTCAGGGGGCACAGCCCCAGCATTTT. This translates into CSVSQGAQPQHF. The V and J genes are TRBV29-1 and TRBJ1-5, with TRBD1 matching 8 bases. CDR1 is SQVTM, CDR2 ANQGSEA, per germline. V was pared by 5 bases and J by 7 bases, with 4 bases of the junction left unmatched. This CDR3 has 12 residues.